The present entry profiles one T cell receptor (beta chain) with its context. The source of the sample is a study of memory CD4+ T cells and cytomegalovirus serostatus. In the original workflow: After removing out-of-frame reads, around 2.2 million distinct TCRbeta sequences remained. Method: immunoSEQ multiplex PCR; TCRdb's copy keeps in-frame clones and lacks some. D and trimming were read from the DNA, whereas the V and J calls and clone size are those reported in that table. The sample holds approximately 92,000 clones, 80% seen once. Single viable CD3+CD4+CD8-CD45RO+ cells were sorted as the memory CD4+ T cells. Positive selection with CD4 microbeads enriched total CD4+ T cells. The source is an adult in good health and CMV-seropositive. The sequenced material came from memory CD4+ T cells from blood.

CDR3 protein: CSVIAGGQETQYF. In nucleotides, the CDR3 is TGCAGCGTAATAGCGGGAGGACAAGAGACCCAGTACTTC. The V call is TRBV29-1, the J call TRBJ2-5, with 10 bases that match TRBD2. The V segment lost 6 bases and the J segment 2 bases; nucleotides outside the gene matches: 3. Germline V gives CDR1 SQVTM, CDR2 ANQGSEA. The CDR3 has 13 residues. The variable domain in full, completed from reference TRBV29-1 and TRBJ2-5, reads SAVISQKPSRDICQRGTSLTIQCQVDSQVTMMFWYRQQPGQSLTLIATANQGSEATYESGFVIDKFPISRPNLTFSTLTVSNMSPEDSSIYLCSVIAGGQETQYFGPGTRLLVL.